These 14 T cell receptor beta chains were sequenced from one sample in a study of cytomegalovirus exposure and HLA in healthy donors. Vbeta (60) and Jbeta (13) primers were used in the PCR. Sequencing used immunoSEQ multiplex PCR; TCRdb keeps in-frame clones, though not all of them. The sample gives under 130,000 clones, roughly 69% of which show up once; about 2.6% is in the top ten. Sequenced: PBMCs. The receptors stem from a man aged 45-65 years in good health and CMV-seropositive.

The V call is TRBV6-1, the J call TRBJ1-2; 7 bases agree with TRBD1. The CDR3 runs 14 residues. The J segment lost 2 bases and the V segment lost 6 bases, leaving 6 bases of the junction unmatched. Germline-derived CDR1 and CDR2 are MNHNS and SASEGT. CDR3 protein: CASSRGTANYGYTF. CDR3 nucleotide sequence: TGTGCCAGCAGCCGCGGGACAGCGAACTATGGCTACACCTTC.

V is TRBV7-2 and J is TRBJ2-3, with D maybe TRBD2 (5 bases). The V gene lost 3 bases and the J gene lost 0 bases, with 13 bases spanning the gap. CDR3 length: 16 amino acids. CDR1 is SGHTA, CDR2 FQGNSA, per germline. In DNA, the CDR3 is TGTGCCAGCAGCTTTGGGCTAGCAACTAGCACAGATACGCAGTATTTT. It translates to CASSFGLATSTDTQYF.

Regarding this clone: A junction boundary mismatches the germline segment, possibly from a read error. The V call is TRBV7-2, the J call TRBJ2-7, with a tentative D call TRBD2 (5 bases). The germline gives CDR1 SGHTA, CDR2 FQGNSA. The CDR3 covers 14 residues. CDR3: CASSSRGGGLISHF. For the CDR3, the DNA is TGTGCCAGCAGCTCCCGTGGAGGTGGGCTCATTTCGCACTTC.

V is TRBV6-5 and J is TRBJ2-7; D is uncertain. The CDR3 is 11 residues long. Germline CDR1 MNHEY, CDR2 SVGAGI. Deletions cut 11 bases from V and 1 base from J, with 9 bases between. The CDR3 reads CAPDGSYEQYF. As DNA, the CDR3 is TGTGCCCCAGACGGGTCCTACGAGCAGTACTTC.

CDR3 sequence: CASSGWGLSGANVLTF. The CDR3 nucleotides are TGTGCCAGCAGCGGATGGGGCCTCTCTGGGGCCAACGTCCTGACTTTC. The gene calls are TRBV9 and TRBJ2-6; maybe TRBD1 (5 bases). Trimming shortened V by 3 bases and J by 0 bases, and 10 bases separated the two germline ends. This CDR3 region has 16 residues. Germline V gene lookup returns CDR1 SGDLS and CDR2 YYNGEE. The entire variable domain, with the rest obtained from reference TRBV9 and TRBJ2-6, is as follows: DSGVTQTPKHLITATGQRVTLRCSPRSGDLSVYWYQQSLDQGLQFLIQYYNGEERAKGNILERFSAQQFPDLHSELNLSSLELGDSALYFCASSGWGLSGANVLTFGAGSRLTVL.

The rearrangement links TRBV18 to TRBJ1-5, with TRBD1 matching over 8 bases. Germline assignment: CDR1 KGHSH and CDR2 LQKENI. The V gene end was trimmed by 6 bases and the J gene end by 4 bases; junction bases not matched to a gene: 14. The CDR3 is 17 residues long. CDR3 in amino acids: CASSPGGTGSRNQPQHF. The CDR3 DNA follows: TGTGCCAGCTCGCCCGGAGGGACAGGTTCGAGGAATCAGCCCCAGCATTTT.

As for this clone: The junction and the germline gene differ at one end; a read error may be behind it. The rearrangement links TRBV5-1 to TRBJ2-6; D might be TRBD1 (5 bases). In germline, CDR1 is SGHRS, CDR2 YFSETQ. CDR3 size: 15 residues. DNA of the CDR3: TGCGCCAGCAGTTCCACAGGATCTGGGGCCAACGGCCTGACTTTC. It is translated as CASSSTGSGANGLTF.

CDR3 region: CASSLRGATNEKLFF. The CDR3 region has the DNA TGTGCCAGCAGCCTCCGCGGGGCAACTAATGAAAAACTGTTTTTT. The rearrangement uses TRBV6-6 and TRBJ1-4; D not resolved. Deletions cut 6 bases from V and 0 bases from J, with 11 bases between. The CDR3 spans 15 residues. Per the germline V gene, CDR1 is MNHNY and CDR2 is SVGAGI (reference sequence).

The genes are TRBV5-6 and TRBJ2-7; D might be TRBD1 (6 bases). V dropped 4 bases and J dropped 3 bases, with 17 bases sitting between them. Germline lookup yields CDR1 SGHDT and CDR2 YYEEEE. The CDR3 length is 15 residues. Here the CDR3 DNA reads TGTGCCAGCAGCCCCGGACAGACGGTTCTCTACGAGCAGTACTTC. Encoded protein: CASSPGQTVLYEQYF. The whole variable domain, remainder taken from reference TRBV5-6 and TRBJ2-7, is DAGVTQSPTHLIKTRGQQVTLRCSPKSGHDTVSWYQQALGQGPQFIFQYYEEEERQRGNFPDRFSGHQFPNYSSELNVNALLLGDSALYLCASSPGQTVLYEQYFGPGTRLTVT.

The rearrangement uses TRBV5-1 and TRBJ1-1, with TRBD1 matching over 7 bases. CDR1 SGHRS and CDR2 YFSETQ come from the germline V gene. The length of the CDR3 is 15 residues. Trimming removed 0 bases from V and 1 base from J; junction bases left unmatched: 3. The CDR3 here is CASSLVKGANTEAFF. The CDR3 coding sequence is TGCGCCAGCAGCTTGGTAAAGGGGGCGAACACTGAAGCTTTCTTT.

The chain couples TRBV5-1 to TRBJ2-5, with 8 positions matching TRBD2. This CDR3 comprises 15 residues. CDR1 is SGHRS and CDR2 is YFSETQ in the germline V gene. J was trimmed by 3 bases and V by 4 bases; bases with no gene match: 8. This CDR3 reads CASSLASGGEETQYF. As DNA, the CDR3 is TGCGCCAGCAGCCTGGCCAGCGGGGGAGAAGAGACCCAGTACTTC. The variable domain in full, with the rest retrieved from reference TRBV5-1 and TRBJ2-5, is KAGVTQTPRYLIKTRGQQVTLSCSPISGHRSVSWYQQTPGQGLQFLFEYFSETQRNKGNFPGRFSGRQFSNSRSEMNVSTLELGDSALYLCASSLASGGEETQYFGPGTRLLVL.

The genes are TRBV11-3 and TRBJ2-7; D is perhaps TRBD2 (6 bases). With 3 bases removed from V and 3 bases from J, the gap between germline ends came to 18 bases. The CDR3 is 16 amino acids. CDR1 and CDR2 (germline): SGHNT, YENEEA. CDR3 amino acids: CASSFSGMAEIYEQYF. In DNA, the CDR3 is TGTGCCAGCAGCTTTAGCGGTATGGCAGAGATCTACGAGCAGTACTTC.

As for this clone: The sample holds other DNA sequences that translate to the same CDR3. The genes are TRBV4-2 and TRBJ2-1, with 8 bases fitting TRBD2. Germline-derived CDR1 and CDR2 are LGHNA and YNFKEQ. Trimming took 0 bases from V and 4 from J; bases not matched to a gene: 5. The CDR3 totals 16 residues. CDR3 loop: CASSQDPGGGYNEQFF. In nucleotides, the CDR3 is TGTGCCAGCAGCCAAGATCCCGGGGGGGGATACAATGAGCAGTTCTTC.

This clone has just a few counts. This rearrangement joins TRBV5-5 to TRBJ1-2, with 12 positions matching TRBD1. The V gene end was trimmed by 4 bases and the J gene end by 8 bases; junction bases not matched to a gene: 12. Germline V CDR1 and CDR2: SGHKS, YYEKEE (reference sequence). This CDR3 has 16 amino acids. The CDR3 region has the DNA TGTGCCAGCAGCACCGGGACAGGGGGCGAATTAGGAGGCTACACCTTC. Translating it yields CASSTGTGGELGGYTF.